This TCR beta chain stems from a study of cytomegalovirus exposure and HLA in healthy donors listed by TCRdb under 2017. In terms of the full investigation: An earlier analysis of roughly 500 of the donors reported approximately 280 Gb of sequence data and around 100 million unique TCR beta sequences obtained from some 200 million T cells. An early release covering some 640 HLA-typed donors comprised 250 to 350 gigabases of sequencing data and about 90 million unique TCR sequences. The genetic ancestry cluster associated with self-reported Caucasian donors included 81% of the approximately 400 genotyped donors. The study aimed to test whether cataloging public T cell receptors could reveal signatures of past pathogen exposure. Using immunosequencing, the study profiled T cell repertoires from about 620 subjects and related those repertoires to cytomegalovirus serostatus. In addition to the first cohort of 666 subjects, a separate validation cohort of over 90 different subjects was used. High-throughput TCR immunosequencing, statistical association of individual TCRs with disease status, and machine learning were combined to predict cytomegalovirus infection status. To study patterns of TCR occurrence, a later analysis re-analyzed previously published TCR beta repertoires from 550 to 800 donors and added high-resolution HLA genotyping. Rather than drawing on any new phenotypic data, the later analysis identified candidate immune exposures from TCR beta sequences and the way those sequences occurred across donors. To decide whether each TCR beta V gene segment behaved as functional or pseudogenic, an earlier analysis of nearly 600 of the donors relied on high-throughput TCR beta sequencing. Donor age, sex, ethnicity and CMV serostatus were collected together with the repertoire data. In a later genetic analysis, genome-wide SNP genotypes for about 60% of the 666 donors were used, and that subset was treated as a discovery cohort. All discovery cohort repertoires had been generated using a single sequencing platform. Class I and class II HLA loci were covered by the typing at four-digit resolution. The number of donors typed differed by locus, with about 629-640 for A, B, C, DRB1 and DQB1, about 500 for DQA1, about 610 for DPA1, and approximately 470 for DPB1. Five DR-DQ haplotypes were treated as single units for association and clustering because of strong linkage in the cohort. On average, 235,054 unique TCR beta nucleotide sequences were sequenced per donor among 398 genotyped donors of the cohort, with roughly a sixth of those sequences being non-productive.

This clone was counted a few times. Its antigen remains unidentified. Per-base qualities were not stored, and no clone one base away is much larger. Here is what the overall study found, with its caveats: The only immune exposure information available for the cohort was CMV serostatus. In a later analysis, HLA-associated TCR beta chains showed more clonal expansion and lower generation probabilities than non-associated chains that were equally common. A total of roughly 160 TCR beta chains were listed by the study as associated with cytomegalovirus. V-gene and J-gene trimming of TCR beta chains was associated with a missense DCLRE1C variant in a later genetic analysis, and the association was replicated in an independent cohort. It was suggested by the authors that the approach could potentially be generalized to other disease states and immunological phenotypes. In a later genetic analysis, fewer N-insertions in productive TCRs were reported among donors in an Asian-associated ancestry cluster than the roughly 640-donor mean. Across donors, most TCR sequences were observed very rarely, whereas some public TCRs were present in many individuals. When HLA alleles, especially DR and DQ, strongly co-occurred, TCR associations were difficult to assign to individual alleles. The cohort was sequenced for TCR beta chains only, and without alpha or paired-chain data the features that could be detected were limited. In a later analysis, around 17,000 TCR beta sequences were associated with specific HLA alleles at a false discovery rate of 0.05. The presence/absence analyses assumed that sequencing depth was roughly uniform across donors, and that assumption may not be true. Cytomegalovirus status was reported to be diagnosed by the classifier with high specificity and sensitivity in both the original and validation cohorts. A further reported finding was that TCR beta sequences accurately predicted the HLA-A and HLA-B alleles for most subjects in the first cohort. In a later analysis, several top co-occurrence clusters were reported to appear linked to parvovirus B19, influenza, CMV and Epstein-Barr virus. The 87-base-pair reads could not distinguish some IMGT-functional V segments, including TRBV6-2 and TRBV6-3, so those segments were excluded. A group of highly shared sequence variants was considered likely to be a technical artifact of the sequencing pipeline. Because HLA typing was unavailable for some donors at each locus, only the typed subset was used in association tests. Most CMV-associated TCR beta chains appeared to be HLA-restricted in a later analysis, and the HLA associations seemed to be driven largely by CMV exposure. In an earlier analysis of approximately 590 of the donors, most TCR beta V segments appeared in productive rearrangements about 87% or about 30% of the time, broadly matching IMGT annotations. The earlier analysis of some 540 of the donors excluded some 15 rarely observed V segments, including chromosome 9 orphons, because counts were too low. Linkage disequilibrium might explain the correlated functional status among segregating V segments, but an unknown experimental factor could not be excluded. In vitro tests confirmed that a few of the cytomegalovirus-associated TCR beta chains recognize cytomegalovirus antigens. A later analysis found that TCR association rates varied across HLA loci, with DRB1 alleles showing the most associated TCRs and HLA-C alleles the fewest.

Inclusive of the bounding cysteine and phenylalanine, the CDR3 is 14 residues long. The read is trimmed to its CDR3 DNA, 42 bases read in frame from base 1. V is clipped by 1 base and J by 6 bases, and the sequence between their germline boundaries is 10 bases long. CDR1 and CDR2 are drawn from the germline V gene (reference sequence): PRHDT, FYEKMQ. The cohort was made up of about 610 healthy bone marrow donors. All cohort members were sampled while nominally healthy, although unrecorded immune exposures were likely present. The donor was CMV seropositive and was included in the group of some 290 seropositive cohort members. A peripheral blood sample was collected from each donor, and TCR beta sequencing was performed on peripheral blood mononuclear cells. The Qiagen DNeasy Blood Extraction Kit was used to extract genomic DNA from the blood cell samples. The protocol used for the library was the immunoSEQ multiplex PCR assay. For the multiplex PCR, a mixture combining 60 forward primers for TCR Vbeta segments and 13 reverse primers for TCR Jbeta segments was used. The CDR3 region of rearranged TCR beta genes was amplified from genomic DNA by a multiplex PCR assay. Amplified TCR beta libraries were sequenced as 87-base-pair reads on the Illumina HiSeq System. The authors processed their data as follows. A later analysis counted about 82 million unique TCR beta chains across the 550 to 750 repertoires, and 10 million to 12 million of these chains were shared by at least two donors. A nearest-neighbor algorithm error-corrected the raw reads and collapsed the reads into unique sequences, merging closely related sequences to remove PCR and sequencing errors. To assign V, D and J gene segments, CDR3 sequences were aligned to IMGT reference sequences. For a sequence to be retained, a match of at least six nucleotides was required to both a V gene segment and a J gene segment. Rearrangements were called productive when the CDR3 lacked stop codons and stayed in frame with V and J; all others were non-productive. CDR3 was defined according to IMGT convention as the region running from the second conserved V-encoded cysteine to the conserved J-encoded phenylalanine. In an earlier analysis of around 570 of the donors, sequences lacking an unambiguous match to a single V gene segment were excluded. An earlier analysis of several hundred of the donors called V segments functional above 56.7% productive rearrangements and segregating when the between-donor standard deviation exceeded 5%. A statistical classification framework was developed to diagnose cytomegalovirus status using the catalog of TCR beta chain sequences. In a later analysis, V and J genes were assigned by comparing TCR nucleotide sequences against IMGT/GENE-DB human TR gene sequences. A later analysis assigned CDR3 sequences and most-parsimonious VDJ recombination scenarios with the TCRdist pipeline. In a later analysis, each TCR beta chain was defined by its CDR3 amino acid sequence together with its V-gene family, and reads lacking a unique V-gene family were excluded. As a way to deal with suspected cross-contamination and a sequencing artifact, a later analysis dropped roughly 620 nucleotide sequences that were highly shared and had low generation probability. For each public chain, a later analysis derived a clonal expansion index from normalized ranks of inferred template counts within each repertoire. Generation probabilities in a later analysis came from a VDJ recombination model fitted to out-of-frame rearrangements, and those results were checked against IGoR. Hypergeometric tests were used in a later analysis to score TCR-TCR, TCR-HLA and TCR-CMV co-occurrence, with a repertoire-size bias correction applied to the TCR pairs. False discovery rates were estimated in a later analysis by permuting HLA or CMV assignments 20 times. A later analysis grouped co-occurring TCRs with DBSCAN, adding TCRdist sequence similarity when clustering within HLA-allele-positive subsets. Repertoires with fewer than 30,000 or more than 120,000 public chains were left out of co-occurrence clustering, as were about 5 repertoires with anomalous nucleotide sharing. Not all clones reach the TCRdb copy of this immuneACCESS table, which keeps in-frame sequences only. Checked studies attribute under half of the gap to unresolved V genes and leave the rest unexplained. Clone size and the V and J calls come from that table; the DNA yielded D and trimming. This sample comprises about 81,000 clones, over 70% of them detected only once. In total, the top ten clones hold around 3.2% of the sample.

The sequence was collected from a man aged 50 to 59 in good health and CMV-seropositive. Recombination connected TRBV13 to TRBJ2-1; the best D guess is TRBD2, with 5 bases matching. Sequencing used PBMCs. The DNA reads TGTGCCAGCAGCTTAGCTAGCTCAGCCAATGAGCAGTTCTTC. It is translated as CASSLASSANEQFF.